Listed here are 15 T cell receptor beta chains from one sample, sequenced in a study of blood T cell repertoires in COVID-19. The method was immunoSEQ multiplex PCR; TCRdb's version includes in-frame clones alone and lacks a portion of them. Of some 180,000 clones listed, about 85% are singletons. The sample consisted of peripheral blood. The receptors come from a middle-aged woman with COVID-19, enrolled during active disease.

V is TRBV4-2 and J is TRBJ2-7, with TRBD2 matching over 12 bases. The germline V gene encodes CDR1 LGHNA and CDR2 YNFKEQ. Trimming removed 0 bases from V and 3 bases from J; junction bases left unmatched: 6. The CDR3 runs to 17 residues. CDR3 amino acids: CASSQELAGGLRYEQYF. The CDR3 region has the DNA TGTGCCAGCAGCCAAGAACTAGCGGGGGGCCTTCGCTACGAGCAGTACTTC.

A remark on this clone: The sample has other DNA sequences that encode this CDR3 too. The chain is built from TRBV3-1 (or the pseudogene TRBV3-2) and TRBJ1-1; the match to TRBD1 covers 7 bases. Germline V gene lookup returns CDR1 LGHDT and CDR2 YNNKEL (reference sequence). CDR3 length: 13 residues. V shed 6 bases and J 5 bases; nucleotides not matched to a gene: 6. CDR3 sequence: CASSRQGWTEAFF. The CDR3 DNA reads as TGTGCCAGCAGTCGACAGGGTTGGACTGAAGCTTTCTTT.

This clone was observed a handful of times. The chain has TRBV30 and TRBJ1-1, with D unclear. This CDR3 is 13 amino acids long. Trimming took 4 bases from V and 8 from J, leaving 17 bases between them. Germline CDR1 reads GTSNPN; CDR2 reads SVGIG (reference sequence). CDR3 sequence: CAWKYPGRREAFF. CDR3 DNA sequence: TGTGCCTGGAAGTACCCCGGAAGGAGGGAAGCTTTCTTT.

This clone was counted between two and nine times. Distinct nucleotide sequences in the sample also encode this CDR3. The V gene is TRBV12-3 or TRBV12-4, the J gene TRBJ1-6; D may be TRBD1 (5 bases). The germline V and J ends were trimmed by 8 bases and 10 bases, with 12 bases remaining between them. This CDR3 region has 12 residues. In DNA form, the CDR3 reads TGTGCCAGCTCCCCGCGGGGCTCACCCCTCCACTTT. It is translated as CASSPRGSPLHF.

The chain joins TRBV14 to TRBJ1-2; D possibly corresponds to TRBD1 (6 bases). The CDR3 has 15 residues. Trimming left V 4 bases short and J 6 bases short, with 18 bases between. Germline CDR1 and CDR2: SGHDN and FVKESK. This CDR3 is CASSLSLQGSDGYTF. CDR3 nucleotide sequence: TGTGCCAGCAGCCTATCCCTACAGGGTAGTGATGGCTACACCTTC.

This rearrangement joins TRBV6-6 to TRBJ1-3; no firm D call. The CDR3 runs to 12 residues. The V end was cut by 6 bases, the J end by 4 bases, with 7 bases between. Germline lookup yields CDR1 MNHNY and CDR2 SVGAGI (reference sequence). The CDR3 sequence: CASRTTGNTIYF. CDR3 DNA: TGTGCCAGCAGGACGACAGGAAACACCATATATTTT.

There are many counts of this clone. V gene TRBV5-1 combines with J gene TRBJ1-1; maybe TRBD1 (6 bases). This CDR3 has 14 residues. Per the germline V gene, CDR1 is SGHRS and CDR2 is YFSETQ. Trimming stripped 0 bases from V and 1 base from J, with 7 bases between. The CDR3: CASSLVGQNTEAFF. CDR3 bases: TGCGCCAGCAGCTTGGTGGGACAGAACACTGAAGCTTTCTTT.

The CDR3 loop reads CASSYRGQGANYGYTF. The CDR3 DNA follows: TGTGCCAGCAGTTACAGGGGGCAAGGGGCTAACTATGGCTACACCTTC. The chain recombines TRBV6-5 with TRBJ1-2; 7 bases match TRBD1. The CDR3 is 16 residues long. CDR1 MNHEY and CDR2 SVGAGI come from the germline V gene. Losses at the gene ends were 2 bases for V and 0 bases for J; bases not matched to a gene: 6.

The CDR3 nucleotides are TGCGCCAGCAGCTTGCTGGGGGGGTTTGAAAAACTGTTTTTT. It is translated as CASSLLGGFEKLFF. The chain recombines TRBV5-1 with TRBJ1-4; D perhaps matches TRBD1 (5 bases). CDR3 length equals 14 residues. Trimming removed 1 base from V and 7 bases from J, with 11 bases in between. Germline CDR1 reads SGHRS; CDR2 reads YFSETQ.

The chain employs TRBV5-1 and TRBJ2-7; 7 bases match TRBD1. CDR3 length: 17 residues. Germline values: CDR1 SGHRS, CDR2 YFSETQ. The V gene end was trimmed by 3 bases and the J gene end by 0 bases; junction bases not matched to a gene: 12. As DNA, the CDR3 is TGCGCCAGCAGCTCGAGCGTTGCCGGGACAGTCTCCTACGAGCAGTACTTC. Its translation: CASSSSVAGTVSYEQYF.

The V gene is TRBV6-1, the J gene TRBJ1-5; D unclear. The germline gives CDR1 MNHNS, CDR2 SASEGT. The CDR3 loop spans 15 amino acids. V dropped 3 bases and J dropped 4 bases, with 13 bases sitting between them. The CDR3 sequence: CASSEWVTPNQPQHF. DNA for the CDR3: TGTGCCAGCAGTGAGTGGGTGACACCTAATCAGCCCCAGCATTTT.

The chain has TRBV27 and TRBJ2-1, with 12 bases that match TRBD2. The CDR3 sequence is 17 residues long. The trim removed 5 bases at V and 7 bases at J, leaving 12 bases unmatched. Germline V gene data show CDR1 as MNHEY and CDR2 as SMNVEV (reference sequence). The CDR3, as DNA: TGTGCCAGCAGTCTGACTAGCGGGAGATCTCTTGGAAATGAGCAGTTCTTC. Its protein is CASSLTSGRSLGNEQFF.

The CDR3: CASSTDRGYEQYF. Here the CDR3 DNA reads TGTGCCAGCAGCACCGACCGGGGCTACGAGCAGTACTTC. J is TRBJ2-7 and V is TRBV3-1 (or the pseudogene TRBV3-2); D perhaps matches TRBD2 (5 bases). The germline V gene has CDR1 LGHDT and CDR2 YNNKEL (reference sequence). Trimming took off 5 bases at V and 3 bases at J, with 11 bases between the two ends. The CDR3 length is 13 residues.

The J gene is TRBJ1-2, the V gene TRBV4-3, with D hard to call. The germline V and J ends were trimmed by 0 bases and 4 bases, with 6 bases remaining between them. The CDR3 contains 13 residues. Germline V gene lookup returns CDR1 LGHNA and CDR2 YSLEER. DNA for the CDR3: TGCGCCAGCAGCCAAGAGGGAGGCTATGGCTACACCTTC. Its protein product is CASSQEGGYGYTF.

In its sample, this clone was seen a few times. J is TRBJ1-1 and V is TRBV23-1, with 7 bases aligning to TRBD1. TRBV23-1 is assigned to the ORF class and has an uncertain function. V shed 2 bases, J shed 7 bases, and the junction held 10 bases outside the gene matches. This CDR3 region has 15 residues. The CDR3 DNA is TGCGCCAGCAGTCAAACAAATAGGACAGGATATGAAGCTTTCTTT. Translation gives CASSQTNRTGYEAFF.